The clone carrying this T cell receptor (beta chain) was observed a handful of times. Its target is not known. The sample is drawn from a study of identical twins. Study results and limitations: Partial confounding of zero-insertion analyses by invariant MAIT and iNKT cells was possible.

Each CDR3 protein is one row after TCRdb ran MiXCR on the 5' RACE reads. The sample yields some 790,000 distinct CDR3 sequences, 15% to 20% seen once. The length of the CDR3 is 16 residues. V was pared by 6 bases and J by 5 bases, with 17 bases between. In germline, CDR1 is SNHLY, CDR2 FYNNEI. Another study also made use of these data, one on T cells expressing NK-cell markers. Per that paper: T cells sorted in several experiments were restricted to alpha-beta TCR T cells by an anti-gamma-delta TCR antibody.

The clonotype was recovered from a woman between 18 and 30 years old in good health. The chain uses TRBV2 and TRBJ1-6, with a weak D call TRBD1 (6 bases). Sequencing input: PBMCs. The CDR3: CASRLRAGANNSPLHF. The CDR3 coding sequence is TGTGCCAGCAGGCTCCGGGCAGGGGCAAATAATTCACCCCTCCACTTT. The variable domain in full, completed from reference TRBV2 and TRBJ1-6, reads EPEVTQTPSHQVTQMGQEVILRCVPISNHLYFYWYRQILGQKVEFLVSFYNNEISEKSEIFDDQFSVERPDGSNFTLKIRSTKLEDSAMYFCASRLRAGANNSPLHFGNGTRLTVT.